This TCR beta chain was recovered during a study of T cell responses to AZD1222 COVID-19 vaccine. Broader study findings: Spike-specific TCR breadth and depth grew following two AZD1222 doses.

Turning to this clone: The antigen is not known.

Using immunoSEQ multiplex PCR, the repertoire was profiled, and TCRdb retains in-frame clones only, with some absent. The sample lists about 110,000 clones; roughly nine tenths were seen once. This sequence originates from an adult who received the AZD1222 COVID-19 vaccine. Sequencing used peripheral blood, obtained 28 days after the second AZD1222 dose.

CDR3: CASGLQGANYEQYF. The CDR3 bases are TGTGCCAGCGGACTACAGGGGGCCAACTACGAGCAGTACTTC. The rearrangement joins TRBV27 to TRBJ2-7; TRBD1 matches 9 bases. CDR1 and CDR2 from the germline V gene are MNHEY and SMNVEV (reference sequence). Trimming cost V 8 bases and J 3 bases; bases outside gene matches: 8. The CDR3 is 14 residues long.